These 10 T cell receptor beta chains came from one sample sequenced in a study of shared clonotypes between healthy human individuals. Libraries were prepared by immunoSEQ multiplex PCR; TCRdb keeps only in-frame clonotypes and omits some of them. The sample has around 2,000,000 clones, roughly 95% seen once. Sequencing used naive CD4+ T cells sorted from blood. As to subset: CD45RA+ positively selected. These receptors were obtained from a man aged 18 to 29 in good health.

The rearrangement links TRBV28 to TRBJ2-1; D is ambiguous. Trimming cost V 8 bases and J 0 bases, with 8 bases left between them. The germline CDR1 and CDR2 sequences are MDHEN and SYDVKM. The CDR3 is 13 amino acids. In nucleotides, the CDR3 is TGTGCCAGCTCTATAAACTCCTACAATGAGCAGTTCTTC. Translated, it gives CASSINSYNEQFF.

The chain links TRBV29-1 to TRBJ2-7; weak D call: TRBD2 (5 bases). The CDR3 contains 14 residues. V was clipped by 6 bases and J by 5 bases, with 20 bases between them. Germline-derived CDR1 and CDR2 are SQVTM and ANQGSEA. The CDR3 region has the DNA TGCAGCGTAAGCGGCCGGCGAAGCCTAGACGAGCAGTACTTC. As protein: CSVSGRRSLDEQYF.

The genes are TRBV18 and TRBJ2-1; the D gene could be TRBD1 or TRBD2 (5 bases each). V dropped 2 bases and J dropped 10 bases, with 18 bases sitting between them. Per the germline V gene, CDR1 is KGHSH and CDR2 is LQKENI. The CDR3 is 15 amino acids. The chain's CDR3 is CASSPERGASSEQFF. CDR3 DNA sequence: TGTGCCAGCTCACCAGAGAGGGGCGCGAGTTCCGAGCAGTTCTTC.

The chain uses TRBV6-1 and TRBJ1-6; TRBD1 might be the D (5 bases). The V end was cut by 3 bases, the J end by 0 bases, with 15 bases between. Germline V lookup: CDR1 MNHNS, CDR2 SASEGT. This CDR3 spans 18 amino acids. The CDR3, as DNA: TGTGCCAGCAGTGAGGGGCAGGGAAGGAGCTCCTATAATTCACCCCTCCACTTT. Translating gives CASSEGQGRSSYNSPLHF.

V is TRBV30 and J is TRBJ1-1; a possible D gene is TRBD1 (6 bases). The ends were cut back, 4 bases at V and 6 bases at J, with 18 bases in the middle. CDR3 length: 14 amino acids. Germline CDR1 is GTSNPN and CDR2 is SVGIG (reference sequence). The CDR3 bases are TGTGCCTGGAATAGGGTGGGGGCGCTCTCTGAAGCTTTCTTT. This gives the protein CAWNRVGALSEAFF.

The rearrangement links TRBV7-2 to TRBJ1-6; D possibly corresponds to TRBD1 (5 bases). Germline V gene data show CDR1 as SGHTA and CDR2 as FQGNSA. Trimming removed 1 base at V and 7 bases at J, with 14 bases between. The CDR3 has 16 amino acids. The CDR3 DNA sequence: TGTGCCAGCAGCTTAGAGGGGACGGTGGTCAATTCACCCCTCCACTTT. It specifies CASSLEGTVVNSPLHF.

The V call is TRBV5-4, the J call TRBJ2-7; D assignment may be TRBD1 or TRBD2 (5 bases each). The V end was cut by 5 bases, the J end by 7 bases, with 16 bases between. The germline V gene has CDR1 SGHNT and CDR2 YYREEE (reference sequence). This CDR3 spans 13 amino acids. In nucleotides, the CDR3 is TGTGCCAGCAGTTCTTTGGGGGTGGAAGAGCAGTACTTC. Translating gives CASSSLGVEEQYF.

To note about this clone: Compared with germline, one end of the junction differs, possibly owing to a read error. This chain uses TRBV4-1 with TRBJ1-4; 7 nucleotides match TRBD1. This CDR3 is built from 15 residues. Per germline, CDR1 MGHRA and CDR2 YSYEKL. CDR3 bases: TGCGCCAGCAGTCAAGGAAGACAGGGTAAAGAAAAACTGTTTTTT. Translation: CASSQGRQGKEKLFF.

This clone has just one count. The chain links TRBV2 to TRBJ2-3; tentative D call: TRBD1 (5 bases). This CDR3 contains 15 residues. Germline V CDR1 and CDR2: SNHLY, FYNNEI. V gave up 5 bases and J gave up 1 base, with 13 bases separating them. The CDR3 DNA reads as TGTGCCAGCAGTCTTCACAGGCCCGGCACAGATACGCAGTATTTT. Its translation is CASSLHRPGTDTQYF.

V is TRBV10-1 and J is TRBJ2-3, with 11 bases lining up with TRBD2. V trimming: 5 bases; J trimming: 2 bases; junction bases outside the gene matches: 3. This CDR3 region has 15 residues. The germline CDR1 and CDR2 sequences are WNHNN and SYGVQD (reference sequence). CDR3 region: CASSPTSGVTDTQYF. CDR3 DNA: TGCGCCAGCAGTCCGACTAGCGGGGTCACAGATACGCAGTATTTT.